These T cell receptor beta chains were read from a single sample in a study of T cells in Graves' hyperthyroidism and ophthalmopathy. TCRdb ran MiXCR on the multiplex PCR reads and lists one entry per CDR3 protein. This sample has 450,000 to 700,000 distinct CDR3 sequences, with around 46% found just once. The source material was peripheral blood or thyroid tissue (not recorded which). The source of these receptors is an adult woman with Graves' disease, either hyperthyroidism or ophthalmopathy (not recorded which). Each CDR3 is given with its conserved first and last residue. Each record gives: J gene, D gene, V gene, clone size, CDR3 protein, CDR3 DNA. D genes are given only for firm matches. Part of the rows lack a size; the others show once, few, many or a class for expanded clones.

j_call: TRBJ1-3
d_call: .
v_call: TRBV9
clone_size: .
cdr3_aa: CASSGRVGSGNTIYF
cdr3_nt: TGTGCCAGCAGCGGAAGGGTTGGCTCTGGAAACACCATATATTTT

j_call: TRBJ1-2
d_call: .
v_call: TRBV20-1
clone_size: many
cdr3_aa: CSARVAYGYTF
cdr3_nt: TGCAGTGCTAGAGTGGCCTATGGCTACACCTTC

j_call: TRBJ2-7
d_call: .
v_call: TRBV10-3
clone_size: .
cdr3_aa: CAIGGAMTRGEQYF
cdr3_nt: TGTGCCATCGGTGGGGCCATGACTAGGGGCGAGCAGTACTTC

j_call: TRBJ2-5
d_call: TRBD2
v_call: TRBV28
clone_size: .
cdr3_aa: CASSFALAGVGTQYF
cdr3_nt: TGTGCCAGCAGTTTCGCGCTAGCGGGAGTGGGGACCCAGTACTTC

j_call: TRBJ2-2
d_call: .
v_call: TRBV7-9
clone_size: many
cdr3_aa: CASSVRVGELFF
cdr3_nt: TGTGCCAGCAGCGTCAGGGTCGGGGAGCTGTTTTTT

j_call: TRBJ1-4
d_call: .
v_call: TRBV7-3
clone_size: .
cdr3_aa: CASSLNGGNEKLFF
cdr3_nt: TGTGCCAGCAGCTTAAACGGGGGGAATGAAAAACTGTTTTTT

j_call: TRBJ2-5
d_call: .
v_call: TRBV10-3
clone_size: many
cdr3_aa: CAISEEGSLETQYF
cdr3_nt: TGTGCCATCAGTGAGGAGGGGAGTCTGGAGACCCAGTACTTC

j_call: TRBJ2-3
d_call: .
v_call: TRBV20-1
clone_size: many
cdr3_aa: CSARDDGGAALHDTQYF
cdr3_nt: TGCAGTGCTAGAGATGATGGTGGAGCGGCCCTCCATGATACGCAGTATTTT

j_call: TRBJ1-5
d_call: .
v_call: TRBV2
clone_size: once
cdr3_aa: CASTSGHLIQPQHF
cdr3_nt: TGTGCCAGCACCTCGGGACACCTCATTCAGCCCCAGCATTTT

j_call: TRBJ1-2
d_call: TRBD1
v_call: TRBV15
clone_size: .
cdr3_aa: CATGYYLMRDRGSYGYTF
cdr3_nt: TGTGCCACCGGCTATTATCTGATGCGGGACAGGGGGAGCTATGGCTACACCTTC

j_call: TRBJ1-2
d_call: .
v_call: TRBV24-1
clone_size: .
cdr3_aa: CATSGGQDHYGYTF
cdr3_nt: TGTGCCACCAGTGGAGGGCAGGACCACTATGGCTACACCTTC

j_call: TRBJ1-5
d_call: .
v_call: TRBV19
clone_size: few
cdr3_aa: CASSTWRDVRNQPQHF
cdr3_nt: TGTGCCAGTAGTACCTGGCGGGACGTACGCAATCAGCCCCAGCATTTT

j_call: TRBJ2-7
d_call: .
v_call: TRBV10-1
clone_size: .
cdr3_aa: CASSEGEAGEQYF
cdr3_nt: TGCGCCAGCAGTGAAGGGGAGGCGGGCGAGCAGTACTTC

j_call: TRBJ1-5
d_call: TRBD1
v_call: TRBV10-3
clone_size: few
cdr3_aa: CAISRDRNSNQPQHF
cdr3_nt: TGTGCCATCAGCCGGGACAGAAATAGCAATCAGCCCCAGCATTTT

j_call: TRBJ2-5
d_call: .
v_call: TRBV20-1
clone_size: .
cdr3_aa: CSTESGHNQPQYF
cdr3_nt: TGCAGTACCGAATCGGGCCACAATCAGCCCCAGTACTTC

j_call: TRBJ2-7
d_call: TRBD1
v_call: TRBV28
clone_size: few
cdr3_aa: CASSPRTGDIYEQYF
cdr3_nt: TGTGCCAGCAGTCCTCGGACAGGGGATATCTACGAGCAGTACTTC

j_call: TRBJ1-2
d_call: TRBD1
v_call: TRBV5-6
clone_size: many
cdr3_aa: CASSLGQGGYGYTF
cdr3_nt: TGTGCCAGCAGCTTGGGACAGGGGGGCTATGGCTACACCTTC

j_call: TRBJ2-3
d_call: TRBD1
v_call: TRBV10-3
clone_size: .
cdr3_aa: CAISESGTGRTDTQYF
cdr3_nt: TGTGCCATCAGTGAGTCGGGGACAGGACGCACAGATACGCAGTATTTT

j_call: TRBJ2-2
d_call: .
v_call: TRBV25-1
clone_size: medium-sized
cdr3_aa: CASSEGVSYTGELFF
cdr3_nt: TGTGCCAGCAGTGAAGGTGTCAGTTACACCGGGGAGCTGTTTTTT

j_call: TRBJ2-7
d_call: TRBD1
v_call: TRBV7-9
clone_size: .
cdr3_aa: CASSLGTGGNEQNF
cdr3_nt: TGTGCCAGCAGCCTGGGGACAGGGGGCAACGAGCAGAACTTC

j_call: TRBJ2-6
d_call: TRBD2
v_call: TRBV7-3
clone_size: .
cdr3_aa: CASSGLGNTGANVLTF
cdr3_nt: TGTGCCAGCAGCGGACTAGGGAACACCGGGGCCAACGTCCTGACTTTC

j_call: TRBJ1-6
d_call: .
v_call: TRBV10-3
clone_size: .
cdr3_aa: CAISESTGPLHF
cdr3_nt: TGTGCCATCAGTGAGTCAACAGGGCCCCTCCACTTT

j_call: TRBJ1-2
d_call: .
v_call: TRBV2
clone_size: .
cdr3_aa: CASSQTGALYGYAF
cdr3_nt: TGTGCCAGCAGCCAAACCGGGGCCCTATATGGCTACGCCTTC

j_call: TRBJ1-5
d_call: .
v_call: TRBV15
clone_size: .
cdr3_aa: CATGDRRAYQPQHF
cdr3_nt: TGTGCCACCGGGGACCGGAGGGCTTATCAGCCCCAGCATTTT

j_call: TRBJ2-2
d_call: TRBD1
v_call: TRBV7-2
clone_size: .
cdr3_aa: CASSLDGTGGTGELFF
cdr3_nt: TGTGCCAGCAGCTTAGACGGGACAGGGGGCACCGGGGAGCTGTTTTTT

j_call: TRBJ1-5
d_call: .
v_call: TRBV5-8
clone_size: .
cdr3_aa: CASSLGLAQPQHF
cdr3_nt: TGTGCCAGCAGCTTGGGTTTAGCGCAGCCCCAGCATTTT

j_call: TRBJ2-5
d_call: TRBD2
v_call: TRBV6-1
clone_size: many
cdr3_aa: CASSLSKAGVQETQYF
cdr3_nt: TGTGCCAGCAGTTTAAGTAAAGCGGGAGTACAAGAGACCCAGTACTTC

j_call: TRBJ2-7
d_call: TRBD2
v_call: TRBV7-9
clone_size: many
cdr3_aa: CASSPAGAGEQYF
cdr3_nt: TGTGCCAGCAGCCCAGCGGGGGCGGGGGAGCAGTACTTC

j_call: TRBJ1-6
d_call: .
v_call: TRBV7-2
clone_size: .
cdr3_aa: CASSRGLNTGELASPLHF
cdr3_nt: TGTGCCAGCAGTCGGGGCCTGAACACCGGGGAGCTGGCTTCACCCCTCCACTTT

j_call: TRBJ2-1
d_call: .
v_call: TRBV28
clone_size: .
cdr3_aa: CASSFINEQFF
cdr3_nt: TGTGCCAGCAGTTTTATCAATGAGCAGTTCTTC

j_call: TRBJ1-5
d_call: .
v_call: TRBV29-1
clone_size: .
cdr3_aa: CSVARGRVSQPQHF
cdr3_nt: TGCAGCGTTGCCCGGGGCAGGGTTAGTCAGCCCCAGCATTTT

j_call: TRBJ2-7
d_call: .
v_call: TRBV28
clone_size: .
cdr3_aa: CASSLGLLSYEQYF
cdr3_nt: TGTGCCAGCAGTTTAGGACTTCTATCCTACGAGCAGTACTTC

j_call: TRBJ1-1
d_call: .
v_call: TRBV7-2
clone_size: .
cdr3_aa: CASSLQGPRSNTEAFF
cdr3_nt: TGTGCCAGCAGCTTGCAGGGGCCCAGGTCGAACACTGAAGCTTTCTTT

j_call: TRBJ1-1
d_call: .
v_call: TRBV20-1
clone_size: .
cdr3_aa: CSARDHSEAFF
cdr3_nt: TGCAGTGCTAGAGATCACTCTGAAGCTTTCTTT

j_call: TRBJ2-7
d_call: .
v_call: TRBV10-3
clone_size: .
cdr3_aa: CAIGVRGFYEQYF
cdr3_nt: TGTGCCATAGGGGTTCGGGGCTTCTACGAGCAGTACTTC

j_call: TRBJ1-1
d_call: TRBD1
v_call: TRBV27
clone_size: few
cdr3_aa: CASSWTPGQGIEAFF
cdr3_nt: TGTGCCAGCAGTTGGACGCCCGGACAGGGGATTGAAGCTTTCTTT

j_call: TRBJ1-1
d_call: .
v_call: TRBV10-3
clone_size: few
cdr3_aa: CAISDQGGAFF
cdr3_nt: TGTGCCATCAGTGACCAGGGAGGAGCTTTCTTT

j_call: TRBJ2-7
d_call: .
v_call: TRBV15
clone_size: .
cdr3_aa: CATSQGGEQYF
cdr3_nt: TGTGCCACCAGCCAAGGGGGCGAGCAGTACTTC

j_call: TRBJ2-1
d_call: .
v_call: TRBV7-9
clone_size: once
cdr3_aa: CASSLVGLNNEQFF
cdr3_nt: TGTGCCAGCAGCTTGGTGGGGTTAAACAATGAGCAGTTCTTC

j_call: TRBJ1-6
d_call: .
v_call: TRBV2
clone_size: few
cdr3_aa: CASSEFAPQYSPLHF
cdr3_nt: TGTGCCAGCAGTGAATTTGCCCCACAGTATTCACCCCTCCACTTT

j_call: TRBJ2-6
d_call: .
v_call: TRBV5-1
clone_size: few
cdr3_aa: CASSWGGDTGANVLTF
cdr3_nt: TGCGCCAGCAGCTGGGGAGGGGACACTGGGGCCAACGTCCTGACTTTC

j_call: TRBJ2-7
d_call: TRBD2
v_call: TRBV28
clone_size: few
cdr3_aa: CASSLQREALYF
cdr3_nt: TGTGCCAGCAGTTTACAGCGGGAGGCCTTGTACTTC

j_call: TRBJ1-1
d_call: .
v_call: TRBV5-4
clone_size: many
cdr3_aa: CASSWGAGLNTEAFF
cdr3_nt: TGTGCCAGCAGCTGGGGGGCCGGGTTGAACACTGAAGCTTTCTTT

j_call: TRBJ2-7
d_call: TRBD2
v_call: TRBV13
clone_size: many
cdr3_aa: CASSLIAGVLHEQYF
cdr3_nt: TGTGCCAGCAGCTTAATAGCGGGAGTACTACACGAGCAGTACTTC